This section outlines one TCR beta chain sequence together with its context. TCRdb used MiXCR to reprocess the PCR reads, holding one entry per CDR3 protein. The sample consists of about half a million distinct CDR3 sequences, 20% to 25% of them appearing once. The data originate from a study of molecular identifiers for immune sequencing clone quantification. From germline, CDR1 is MDHEN and CDR2 SYDVKM. This CDR3 is built from 15 residues. J gave up 5 bases and V 6 bases, and 9 bases lay outside the gene matches. Sequencing was performed on naive CD8+ T cells from blood, with Jurkat cell RNA spiked in. The sample's subset: FACS-sorted CD8+CD4-CCR7+CD45RA+ naive T cells. This sequence originates from a human donor in good health. Some libraries in this study had Jurkat cell RNA spiked in. The chain uses TRBV28 and TRBJ2-3; 9 nucleotides agree with TRBD1. For the CDR3, the DNA is TGTGCCAGCAGCGCCTGGACAGGGGCGATAGATACGCAGTATTTT. Protein product: CASSAWTGAIDTQYF.